Sequencing of this T cell receptor (beta chain) was carried out in a study of blood T cell repertoires in COVID-19. Overall study: From the United States, Italy and Spain came samples of acute and convalescent COVID-19. PBMCs, B-cell-depleted T cells, or T cells provided the cDNA or gDNA that made up the material.

Study processing details: Reference gene primer amplification in the assay estimated nucleated cell counts. Sequenced by immunoSEQ multiplex PCR; TCRdb stores in-frame clones only, minus some. The V and J calls and clone size come from that table; D and trimming were worked out from the DNA. The profile shows around 140,000 clones, approximately 87% of them singletons. Details on this clone: The junction departs from germline at one end; a sequencing error may be responsible.

CDR1 is LNHDA and CDR2 is SQIVND in the germline V gene (reference sequence). CDR3 length: 12 amino acids. The chain employs TRBV19 and TRBJ1-2; 10 nucleotides align to TRBD1. The origin of this receptor is a man between 45 and 60 years old with active COVID-19. Sequenced sample: peripheral blood. This chain's CDR3 is CASSTRDRGSTF. The CDR3 bases are TGTGCCAGTAGTACCCGGGACAGGGGCTCCACCTTC.